This is a list of T cell receptor beta chains from one sample in a study of somatic mutations in cytotoxic T cells in rheumatoid arthritis. This table comes from immunoSEQ multiplex PCR, and its TCRdb copy is limited to in-frame clones, with some not included. Of about 27,000 clones in the sample, nearly 75% were seen once. The sample taken for sequencing was CD8+ T cells sorted from blood. These receptor sequences come from a woman aged 18 to 35 in good health. Each CDR3 is given with its conserved first and last residue. The D gene is left open where the match is weak. Only part of the rows carry a size: once, few, many, or a class if the clone is expanded.

>TRBD1|NA|TRBJ1-1|TRBV4-1
TGCGCCAGCAGCCAAGTAACAGGGGGCTCCAACACTGAAGCTTTCTTT
CASSQVTGGSNTEAFF
>NA|NA|TRBJ1-1|TRBV2
TGTGCCAGCAGGACTGGGGGACGGGCTTTCTTT
CASRTGGRAFF
>TRBD1|NA|TRBJ2-5|TRBV15
TGTGCCACCGGACAGGGGGCGATAGATCGGCAAGAGACCCAGTACTTC
CATGQGAIDRQETQYF
>TRBD2|NA|TRBJ2-5|TRBV11-2
TGTGCCAGCACGGCGGGACTAGCGGGCCAAGAGACCCAGTACTTC
CASTAGLAGQETQYF
>NA|NA|TRBJ2-7|TRBV27
TGTGCCAGCAGTCCCCTAGGCTCCGAGCAGTACTTC
CASSPLGSEQYF
>NA|NA|TRBJ1-2|TRBV11-2
TGTGCCAGCAGCTTTCGGTCTAACTATGGCTACACCTTC
CASSFRSNYGYTF
>NA|NA|TRBJ1-4|TRBV7-9
TGTGCCAGCAGCGCCTGGGAGGAAAAACTGTTTTTT
CASSAWEEKLFF
>NA|NA|TRBJ1-4|TRBV6-5
TGTGCCACCCGGATTGGGGGATCTAATGAAAAACTGTTTTTT
CATRIGGSNEKLFF
>NA|NA|TRBJ2-7|TRBV6-5
TGTGCCAGCAGTTTAGAACCTAGCTACGAGCAGTACTTC
CASSLEPSYEQYF
>NA|NA|TRBJ2-3|TRBV30
TGTGCCTGGGGGAGCGTCACAGATACGCAGTATTTT
CAWGSVTDTQYF
>NA|NA|TRBJ1-5|TRBV7-8
TGTGCCAGCAGCTTAGGAGTGGGTTATCAGCCCCAGCATTTT
CASSLGVGYQPQHF
>NA|NA|TRBJ2-3|TRBV15
TGTGCCACCAGCAGAGAGGCAGTGGCAGGCACAGATACGCAGTATTTT
CATSREAVAGTDTQYF
>TRBD2|NA|TRBJ2-5|TRBV27
TGTGCCAGCAGTCCCGGACTAGCGGGGCCAGAGACCCAGTACTTC
CASSPGLAGPETQYF
>TRBD1|NA|TRBJ1-2|TRBV7-9
TGTGCCAGCAGCGGACAGGGGTGGGCTAACTATGGCTACACCTTC
CASSGQGWANYGYTF
>NA|NA|TRBJ2-7|TRBV28
TGTGCCAGCAGCCCGACCCTCCTGGTCTTTGGTTACGAGCAGTACTTC
CASSPTLLVFGYEQYF
>NA|NA|TRBJ2-1|TRBV14
TGTGCCAGCAGCCGATACCGGGACCTTTACAATGAGCAGTTCTTC
CASSRYRDLYNEQFF
>NA|NA|TRBJ1-1|TRBV28
TGTGCCAGCAGTCCTTTTCTCCTGAGTGAAGCTTTCTTT
CASSPFLLSEAFF
>TRBD2|NA|TRBJ2-1|TRBV7-7
TGTGCCAGCAGCTTAAGCGGGAGGGATGAGCAGTTCTTC
CASSLSGRDEQFF
>TRBD2|few|TRBJ2-1|TRBV28
TGTGCCAGCAGAACTAGCGGGGGGCGAAATGAGCAGTTCTTC
CASRTSGGRNEQFF
>NA|NA|TRBJ1-4|TRBV6-5
TGTGCCAGCGCGGGCTACCTGCAGACTAATGAAAAACTGTTTTTT
CASAGYLQTNEKLFF
>NA|NA|TRBJ1-2|TRBV5-5
TGTGCCAGCAACTCTGGGAGGGGGGACAGCTACACCTTC
CASNSGRGDSYTF
>NA|few|TRBJ2-7|TRBV9
TGTGCCAGCAGCGTAGGTGGGGGGATTTACGAGCAGTACTTC
CASSVGGGIYEQYF
>NA|once|TRBJ1-1|TRBV7-2
TGTGCCAGCAGCCCACACGCCTGGGCTTTCTTT
CASSPHAWAFF
>NA|NA|TRBJ2-2|TRBV12-1
NA
CASSFFVAGGTGELFF
>TRBD1|few|TRBJ1-5|TRBV5-6
TGTGCCAGCAGCCTGACAGGGAAATACAATCAGCCCCAGCATTTT
CASSLTGKYNQPQHF
>NA|NA|TRBJ1-2|TRBV7-6
TGTGCCAGCAGCTCAAACCCGACAGTTTCCTATGGCTACACCTTC
CASSSNPTVSYGYTF
>NA|NA|TRBJ1-5|TRBV30
TGTGCCTGGAAAGGGGGGGCCGATAGCAATCAGCCCCAGCATTTT
CAWKGGADSNQPQHF
>NA|NA|TRBJ1-4|TRBV4-2
TGTGCCAGCAGCCAAGTTTTTCGGGACACACTTAATGAAAAACTGTTTTTT
CASSQVFRDTLNEKLFF
>NA|NA|TRBJ1-5|TRBV19
TGTGCCAGTAGTATGAGGCATTTCAATCAGCCCCAGCATTTT
CASSMRHFNQPQHF
>NA|NA|TRBJ2-5|TRBV6-1
TGTGCCAGCAGCCCCCTCGTAGTTCGGGGAGAGACCCAGTACTTC
CASSPLVVRGETQYF
>NA|NA|TRBJ2-3|TRBV10-3
TGTGCCATCAGCCGGGGGGCCCCAACAGATACGCAGTATTTT
CAISRGAPTDTQYF
>TRBD1|NA|TRBJ1-1|TRBV27
TGTGCCAGCAGTTTAGGGGGTTACAGGGGGGAGAACACTGAAGCTTTCTTT
CASSLGGYRGENTEAFF
>TRBD2|NA|TRBJ2-7|TRBV5-4
TGTGCCAGCAGCTTGGCTGCGGGAGCGGGGTACGAGCAGTACTTC
CASSLAAGAGYEQYF
>NA|NA|TRBJ1-2|TRBV28
TGTGCCAGCAGCCCCAGTATGCAAATCTATCGCTACACCTTC
CASSPSMQIYRYTF
>TRBD2|NA|TRBJ2-2|TRBV25-1
TGTGCCAGCAGTGACGTCGGGGAGGGATACACCGGGGAGCTGTTTTTT
CASSDVGEGYTGELFF
>TRBD1|NA|TRBJ1-2|TRBV18
TGTGCCAGCTCAGCCGAGGGGGCGCCTGGCTACACCTTC
CASSAEGAPGYTF
>NA|NA|TRBJ1-1|TRBV7-3
TGTGCCAGCAGCCCCGGCGGGGAGACTGAAGCTTTCTTT
CASSPGGETEAFF
>TRBD1|NA|TRBJ1-1|TRBV30
TGTGCCTGGAGCAGGGACAGGGGGGCTGAAGCTTTCTTT
CAWSRDRGAEAFF
>NA|NA|TRBJ2-1|TRBV19
TGTGCCAGTAGGACCCTCTCGGACTCCCATTCGCAGTTCTTC
CASRTLSDSHSQFF
>NA|NA|TRBJ2-1|TRBV27
TGTGCCAGCAGTCCAGGACTCGGCTCGCCTGAGCAGTTCTTC
CASSPGLGSPEQFF
>TRBD2|NA|TRBJ2-5|TRBV7-9
TGTGCCAGCAGCTTACTGGCTAGCGGGGGAGCCGTTGGAGAGACCCAGTACTTC
CASSLLASGGAVGETQYF
>NA|NA|TRBJ1-5|TRBV28
TGTGCCAGCACCCCATTGGGAGGAAGGGAAATTAGCAATCAGCCCCAGCATTTT
CASTPLGGREISNQPQHF
>TRBD1|NA|TRBJ1-3|TRBV9
TGTGCCAGCAGCGTCGGGACAGGGATGTCCGGAAACACCATATATTTT
CASSVGTGMSGNTIYF
>NA|NA|TRBJ1-1|TRBV7-6
TGTGCCAGCAGCCTCTCGGGGACTGAAGCTTTCTTT
CASSLSGTEAFF
>NA|once|TRBJ1-1|TRBV20-1
TGCAGTGCTAGCGAGAGGGCTTTCTTT
CSASERAFF
>NA|NA|TRBJ2-1|TRBV2
TGTGCCAGAGGGGGGGTCGGGGCCGGGGATGAGCAGTTCTTC
CARGGVGAGDEQFF
>TRBD2|NA|TRBJ2-7|TRBV27
TGTGCCAGCAGTTCACCCTTAGCGGGAACCTACGAGCAGTACTTC
CASSSPLAGTYEQYF
>NA|NA|TRBJ1-1|TRBV15
TGTGCCACCAGCAACCTTCCCCAGGGGAACACTGAAGCTTTCTTT
CATSNLPQGNTEAFF
>TRBD1|NA|TRBJ2-2|TRBV27
TGTGCCAGCAGCCACAGGGGACCCGGGGAGCTGTTTTTT
CASSHRGPGELFF
>NA|NA|TRBJ1-2|TRBV7-9
TGTGCCAGCAGCCTAGACTATGGCTACACCTTC
CASSLDYGYTF
>TRBD1|few|TRBJ1-6|TRBV7-9
TGTGCCAGCAGCTTAGCAGGGGGCGAGTCACCCCTCCACTTT
CASSLAGGESPLHF
>TRBD2|NA|TRBJ2-7|TRBV5-6
TGTGCCAGCAGCTTCGACGGCGGGAGCTCCTACGAGCAGTACTTC
CASSFDGGSSYEQYF
>NA|NA|TRBJ1-1|TRBV7-8
TGTGCCAGCAGCTTAGGAGTCATGAACACTGAAGCTTTCTTT
CASSLGVMNTEAFF
>NA|few|TRBJ2-1|TRBV27
TGTGCCAGCAGTTTAGGGGACTCCTACAATGAGCAGTTCTTC
CASSLGDSYNEQFF
>NA|NA|TRBJ1-4|TRBV28
TGTGCCAGCAGCCGCCCGACAGAACAGAATGAAAAACTGTTTTTT
CASSRPTEQNEKLFF
>NA|NA|TRBJ2-5|TRBV28
TGTGCCAGCAGCCATACCGGTGGCGAGACCCAGTACTTC
CASSHTGGETQYF
>NA|few|TRBJ2-7|TRBV4-1
TGCGCCAGCAGCCAAGGGCCAGCGAACGAGCAGTACTTC
CASSQGPANEQYF
>NA|once|TRBJ2-1|TRBV6-5
TGTGCCAGCAGTTCGACTAGTGGGTACAATGAGCAGTTCTTC
CASSSTSGYNEQFF
>NA|NA|TRBJ2-1|TRBV27
TGTGCCAGCAGTCCCCAGCCCGGGACTTGGTGGAAAGAGCAGTTCTTC
CASSPQPGTWWKEQFF
>NA|NA|TRBJ1-5|TRBV4-1
TGCGCCAGCAGCCAAGATCTTAGACCCTATAGCAATCAGCCCCAGCATTTT
CASSQDLRPYSNQPQHF